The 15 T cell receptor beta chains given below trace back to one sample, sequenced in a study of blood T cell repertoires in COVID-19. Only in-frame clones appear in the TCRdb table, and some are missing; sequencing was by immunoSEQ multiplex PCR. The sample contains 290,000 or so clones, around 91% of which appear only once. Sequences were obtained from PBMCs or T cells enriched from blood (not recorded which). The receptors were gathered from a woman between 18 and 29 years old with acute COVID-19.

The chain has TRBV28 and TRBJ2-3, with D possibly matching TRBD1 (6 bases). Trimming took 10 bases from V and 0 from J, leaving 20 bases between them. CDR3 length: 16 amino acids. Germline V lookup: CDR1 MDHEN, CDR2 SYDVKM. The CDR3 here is CATIPSQGQSTDTQYF. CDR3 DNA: TGTGCCACCATTCCCAGTCAAGGACAGAGCACAGATACGCAGTATTTT.

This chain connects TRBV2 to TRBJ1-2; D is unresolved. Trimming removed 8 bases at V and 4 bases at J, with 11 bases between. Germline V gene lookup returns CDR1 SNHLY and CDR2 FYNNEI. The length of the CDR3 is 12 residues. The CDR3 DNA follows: TGTGCCAGCGTGGCCAGAACCTATGGCTACACCTTC. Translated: CASVARTYGYTF.

CDR3 sequence reads: CASSEVLGQDTGELFF. CDR3 in DNA: TGCGCCAGCAGTGAAGTTTTGGGACAGGACACCGGGGAGCTGTTTTTT. J is TRBJ2-2 and V is TRBV10-1; 8 nucleotides line up with TRBD1. The CDR3 is made up of 16 amino acids. V shed 3 bases, J shed 3 bases, and the junction held 6 bases outside the gene matches. Germline CDR1 reads WNHNN; CDR2 reads SYGVQD (reference sequence).

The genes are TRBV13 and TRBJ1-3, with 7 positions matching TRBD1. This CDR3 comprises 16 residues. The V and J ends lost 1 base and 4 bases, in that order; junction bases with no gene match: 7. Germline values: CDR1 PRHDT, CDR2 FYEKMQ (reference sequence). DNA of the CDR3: TGTGCCAGCAGCTTAGACCCTGACAGGGACGGAAACACCATATATTTT. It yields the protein CASSLDPDRDGNTIYF. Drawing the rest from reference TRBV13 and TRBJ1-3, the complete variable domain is AAGVIQSPRHLIKEKRETATLKCYPIPRHDTVYWYQQGPGQDPQFLISFYEKMQSDKGSIPDRFSAQQFSDYHSELNMSSLELGDSALYFCASSLDPDRDGNTIYFGEGSWLTVV.

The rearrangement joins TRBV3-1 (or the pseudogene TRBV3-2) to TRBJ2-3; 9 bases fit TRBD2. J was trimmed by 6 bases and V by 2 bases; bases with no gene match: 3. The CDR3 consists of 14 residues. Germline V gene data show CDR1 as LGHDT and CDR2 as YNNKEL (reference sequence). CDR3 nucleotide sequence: TGTGCCAGCAGCCAAATAGCGGGAGTGGATACGCAGTATTTT. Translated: CASSQIAGVDTQYF.

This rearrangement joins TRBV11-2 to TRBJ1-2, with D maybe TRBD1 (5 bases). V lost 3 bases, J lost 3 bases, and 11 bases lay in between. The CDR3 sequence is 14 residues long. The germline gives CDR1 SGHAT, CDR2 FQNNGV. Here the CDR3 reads CASSFRALDYGYTF. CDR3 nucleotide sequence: TGTGCCAGCAGCTTCAGGGCCCTCGACTATGGCTACACCTTC.

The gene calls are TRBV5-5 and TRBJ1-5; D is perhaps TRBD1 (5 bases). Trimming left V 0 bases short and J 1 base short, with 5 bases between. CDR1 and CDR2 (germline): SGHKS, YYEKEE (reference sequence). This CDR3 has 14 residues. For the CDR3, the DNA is TGTGCCAGCAGCTTGGAGGGGAGCAATCAGCCCCAGCATTTT. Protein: CASSLEGSNQPQHF.

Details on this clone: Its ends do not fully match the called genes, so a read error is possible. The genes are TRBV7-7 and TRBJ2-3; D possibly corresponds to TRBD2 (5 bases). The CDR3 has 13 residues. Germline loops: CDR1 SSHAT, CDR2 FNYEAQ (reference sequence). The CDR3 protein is CASSSGYGDAQYF. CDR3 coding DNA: TGTGCTAGCAGCTCGGGGTACGGAGACGCGCAGTATTTT.

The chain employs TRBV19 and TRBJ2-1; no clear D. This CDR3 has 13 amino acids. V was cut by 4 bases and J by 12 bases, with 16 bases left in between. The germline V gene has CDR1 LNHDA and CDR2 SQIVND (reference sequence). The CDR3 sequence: CASSTTPRGRQFF. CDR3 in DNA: TGTGCCAGTAGTACTACCCCGCGCGGTCGGCAGTTCTTC.

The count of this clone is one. The CDR3 sequence: CASSIDTYGYTF. The CDR3 bases are TGTGCCAGTAGTATTGATACTTATGGCTACACCTTC. V is TRBV19 and J is TRBJ1-2; D is uncertain. Per the germline V gene, CDR1 is LNHDA and CDR2 is SQIVND (reference sequence). V gave up 3 bases and J gave up 5 bases, with 7 bases separating them. There are 12 residues in the CDR3.

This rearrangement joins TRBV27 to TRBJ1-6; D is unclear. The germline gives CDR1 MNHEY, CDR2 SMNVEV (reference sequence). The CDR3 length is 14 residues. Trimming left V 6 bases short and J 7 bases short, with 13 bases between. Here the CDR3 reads CASRSGVSNSPLHF. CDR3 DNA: TGTGCCAGCAGATCTGGAGTATCAAATTCACCCCTCCACTTT.

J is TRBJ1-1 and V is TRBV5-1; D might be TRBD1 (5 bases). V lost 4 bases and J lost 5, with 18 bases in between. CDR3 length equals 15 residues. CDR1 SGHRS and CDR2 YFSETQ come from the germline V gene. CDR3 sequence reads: CASSQNPGGETEAFF. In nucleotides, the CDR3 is TGCGCCAGCAGCCAAAACCCGGGGGGAGAGACTGAAGCTTTCTTT.

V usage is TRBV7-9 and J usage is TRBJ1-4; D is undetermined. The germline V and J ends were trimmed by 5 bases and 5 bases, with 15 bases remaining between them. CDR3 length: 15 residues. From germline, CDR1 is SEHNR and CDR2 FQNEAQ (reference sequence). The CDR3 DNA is TGTGCCAGCAGCCAGTACGTCCCGGGGAATGAAAAACTGTTTTTT. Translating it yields CASSQYVPGNEKLFF. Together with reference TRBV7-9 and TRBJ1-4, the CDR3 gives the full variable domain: DTGVSQNPRHKITKRGQNVTFRCDPISEHNRLYWYRQTLGQGPEFLTYFQNEAQLEKSRLLSDRFSAERPKGSFSTLEIQRTEQGDSAMYLCASSQYVPGNEKLFFGSGTQLSVL.

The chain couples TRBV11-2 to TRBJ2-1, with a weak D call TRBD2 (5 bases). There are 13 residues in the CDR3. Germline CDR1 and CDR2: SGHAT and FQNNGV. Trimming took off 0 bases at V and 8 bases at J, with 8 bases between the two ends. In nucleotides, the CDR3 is TGTGCCAGCAGCTTAGATCCTAGCTATGAGCAGTTCTTC. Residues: CASSLDPSYEQFF. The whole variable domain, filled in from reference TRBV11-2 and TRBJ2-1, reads EAGVAQSPRYKIIEKRQSVAFWCNPISGHATLYWYQQILGQGPKLLIQFQNNGVVDDSQLPKDRFSAERLKGVDSTLKIQPAKLEDSAVYLCASSLDPSYEQFFGPGTRLTVL.

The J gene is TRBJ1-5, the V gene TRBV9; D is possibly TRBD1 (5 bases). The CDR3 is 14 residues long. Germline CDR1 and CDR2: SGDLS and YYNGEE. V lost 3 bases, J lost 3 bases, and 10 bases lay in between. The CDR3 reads CASSADGHNQPQHF. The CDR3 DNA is TGTGCCAGCAGCGCGGACGGACACAATCAGCCCCAGCATTTT.